The next 24 T cell receptor beta chains were all read from a single sample in a study of T cell repertoires in aging, cancer and after chemotherapy. Rearranged V-D-J TRB sequences were amplified with a mixed TRB-A/B primer pool. TCRdb reprocessed the multiplex PCR reads via MiXCR and lists one record per CDR3 protein. The sample consists of 2,500 to 3,000 distinct CDR3 sequences, roughly 60% of them appearing once. TCR beta rearrangements were amplified from peripheral blood genomic DNA. Source material: blood. These receptors were collected from a human donor with a blood cancer.

The chain links TRBV7-3 to TRBJ2-5; D unresolved. The CDR3 extends over 13 amino acids. Looked up from germline, CDR1 is SGHTA and CDR2 is FQGTGA. The V end was cut by 4 bases, the J end by 4 bases, with 10 bases between. As DNA, the CDR3 is TGTGCCAGCAGCTGGGCACACGGAGAGACCCAGTACTTC. This codes for CASSWAHGETQYF.

This rearrangement joins TRBV5-4 to TRBJ2-7; the D gene is possibly TRBD2 (6 bases). There are 15 residues in the CDR3. V was cut by 4 bases and J by 2 bases, with 16 bases left in between. CDR1 and CDR2 from the germline V gene are SGHNT and YYREEE (reference sequence). The DNA of the CDR3 is TGTGCCAGCAGCCCGACTAGAGGTAGTACCTACGAGCAGTACTTC. Protein: CASSPTRGSTYEQYF.

The J gene is TRBJ2-7, the V gene TRBV6-2 or TRBV6-3; possibly TRBD1 for D (5 bases). The CDR3 runs to 15 residues. Germline V lookup: CDR1 MNHEY, CDR2 SVGEGT. V dropped 5 bases and J dropped 5 bases, with 19 bases sitting between them. CDR3 bases: TGTGCCAGCAGTCCATCCAGGACATTAACCGACGAGCAGTACTTC. It yields the protein CASSPSRTLTDEQYF.

A note on this clonotype: An end of the junction does not agree with germline; a read error may underlie this. The V and J genes are TRBV7-6 and TRBJ2-1; D is ambiguous. CDR1 is SGHVS, CDR2 FNYEAQ, per germline. This CDR3 contains 15 residues. The CDR3 bases are TGTGCCAGCAGCCCCTCCCTGGACGGGTTTATGGGAAGGATCTTC. Amino acids: CASSPSLDGFMGRIF.

The chain joins TRBV27 to TRBJ2-7; tentatively, D is TRBD1 or TRBD2 (5 bases each). Germline V CDR1 and CDR2: MNHEY, SMNVEV (reference sequence). V was pared by 5 bases and J by 1 base, with 9 bases between. This CDR3 has 13 amino acids. As DNA, the CDR3 is TGTGCCAGCAGTCAGAGGGGTTCCTACGAGCAGTACTTC. It encodes CASSQRGSYEQYF.

The chain joins TRBV6-5 to TRBJ2-5, with 11 nucleotides matching TRBD1. The CDR3 runs to 16 residues. The V and J ends lost 5 bases and 5 bases, in that order; junction bases with no gene match: 10. CDR1 and CDR2 (germline): MNHEY, SVGAGI. This CDR3 is CASSPRTGGRRETQYF. The DNA for the CDR3 is TGTGCCAGCAGTCCCCGGACAGGGGGCCGGAGGGAGACCCAGTACTTC.

This clonotype was observed a few times. This chain connects TRBV12-3 or TRBV12-4 to TRBJ2-3; D gene unclear. V gave up 6 bases and J gave up 3 bases, with 7 bases separating them. This CDR3 spans 12 amino acids. The CDR3 DNA reads TGTGCCAGCAGCCCCCAGACAGATACGCAGTATTTT. It is translated as CASSPQTDTQYF.

The V and J genes are TRBV30 and TRBJ2-7, with 7 bases lining up with TRBD2. Germline CDR1 GTSNPN, CDR2 SVGIG (reference sequence). The V gene end was trimmed by 0 bases and the J gene end by 5 bases; junction bases not matched to a gene: 7. The CDR3 sequence is 14 residues long. The CDR3 here is CAWSVTSGIHEQYF. CDR3 DNA sequence: TGTGCCTGGAGTGTCACAAGCGGGATTCACGAGCAGTACTTC.

This clonotype came up a few times. J is TRBJ2-1 and V is TRBV5-6, with 8 positions matching TRBD1. CDR1 and CDR2 (germline): SGHDT, YYEEEE. The CDR3 is made up of 16 amino acids. V was pared by 1 base and J by 4 bases, with 7 bases of the junction left unmatched. The CDR3 DNA is TGTGCCAGCAGCTTGACCAGGACAGGGACTTACAATGAGCAGTTCTTC. Its protein product is CASSLTRTGTYNEQFF.

The chain joins TRBV20-1 to TRBJ2-1; no firm D call. Germline-derived CDR1 and CDR2 are DFQATT and SNEGSKA (reference sequence). V dropped 6 bases and J dropped 10 bases, with 19 bases sitting between them. This CDR3 spans 13 amino acids. The CDR3 spells CSAPLSLPLEQFF. For the CDR3, the DNA is TGCAGTGCCCCCCTCTCCCTTCCCTTGGAGCAGTTCTTC.

The chain couples TRBV10-3 to TRBJ2-7; TRBD2 aligns across 7 bases. Per germline, CDR1 ENHRY and CDR2 SYGVKD. This CDR3 comprises 13 residues. V shed 7 bases and J 2 bases; nucleotides not matched to a gene: 5. The CDR3 loop is CAIKREGTYEQYF. In DNA, the CDR3 is TGTGCCATCAAGAGGGAGGGGACCTACGAGCAGTACTTC.

The V gene is TRBV13, the J gene TRBJ2-5; 9 bases fit TRBD2. The trim removed 1 base at V and 4 bases at J, leaving 4 bases unmatched. This CDR3 comprises 15 residues. Germline lookup yields CDR1 PRHDT and CDR2 FYEKMQ (reference sequence). CDR3 region: CASSLARGGAETQYF. CDR3 bases: TGTGCCAGCAGCTTAGCTCGCGGGGGGGCAGAGACCCAGTACTTC.

The chain is built from TRBV27 and TRBJ2-3; D not certain. V lost 8 bases and J lost 1, with 16 bases in between. The CDR3 runs to 15 residues. The germline V gene has CDR1 MNHEY and CDR2 SMNVEV (reference sequence). Here the CDR3 reads CASSPAVMGTDTQYF. For the CDR3, the DNA is TGTGCCAGCTCACCCGCAGTAATGGGCACAGATACGCAGTATTTT.

The genes are TRBV7-6 and TRBJ2-1; a possible D gene is TRBD2 (5 bases). The CDR3 is 16 residues long. The V and J ends lost 2 bases and 5 bases respectively, with 16 bases between them. Per germline, CDR1 SGHVS and CDR2 FNYEAQ. CDR3 nucleotides: TGTGCCAGCAGCTTAATTGGGGAGTCGGACCACAATGAGCAGTTCTTC. Translating gives CASSLIGESDHNEQFF. Full variable domain (rest looked up from reference TRBV7-6 and TRBJ2-1): GAGVSQSPRYKVTKRGQDVALRCDPISGHVSLYWYRQALGQGPEFLTYFNYEAQQDKSGLPNDRFSAERPEGSISTLTIQRTEQRDSAMYRCASSLIGESDHNEQFFGPGTRLTVL.

The chain joins TRBV27 to TRBJ1-2; D is perhaps TRBD1 (6 bases). Trimming took 2 bases from V and 8 from J, leaving 12 bases between them. Germline CDR1 is MNHEY and CDR2 is SMNVEV (reference sequence). CDR3 length: 13 amino acids. CDR3 sequence reads: CASSLRGAPGYTF. The CDR3 bases are TGTGCCAGCAGTTTACGGGGGGCCCCGGGCTACACCTTC.

J is TRBJ2-1 and V is TRBV7-2; D is uncertain. CDR3 size: 14 residues. Germline V gene lookup returns CDR1 SGHTA and CDR2 FQGNSA. The V gene lost 1 base and the J gene lost 7 bases, with 11 bases spanning the gap. The CDR3 bases are TGTGCCAGCAGCTTAGATGGTACTTGGAATGAGCAGTTCTTC. As protein: CASSLDGTWNEQFF.

Comment on this clonotype: Germline is not matched at one junction end, which may reflect a read error. This chain links TRBV12-3 or TRBV12-4 with TRBJ2-7, with D unresolved. The CDR3 consists of 11 residues. The DNA for the CDR3 is TGTGCCAGCAGTTTCTCCAAACCCCTCCACTTC. Amino acid sequence: CASSFSKPLHF.

CDR3 amino acids: CASSGGGRQGWYF. DNA of the CDR3: TGTGCCAGCAGTGGGGGGGGTCGACAGGGGTGGTACTTC. The rearrangement uses TRBV6-1 and TRBJ2-5, with D perhaps TRBD1 (8 bases). CDR3 length: 13 amino acids. Germline V gives CDR1 MNHNS, CDR2 SASEGT. V lost 4 bases, J lost 13 bases, and 19 bases lay in between.

V gene TRBV29-1 combines with J gene TRBJ1-2, with 9 bases that match TRBD1. Germline trimming cut 8 bases from V and 2 bases from J; bases unmatched to any gene: 9. The CDR3 covers 14 residues. CDR1 SQVTM and CDR2 ANQGSEA come from the germline V gene. CDR3 amino acids: CSLLTGGLNYGYTF. In DNA, the CDR3 is TGCAGCTTGTTAACAGGGGGCCTCAACTATGGCTACACCTTC.

The chain links TRBV6-4 to TRBJ2-5; a weak D match, TRBD1 (6 bases). The V end was cut by 3 bases, the J end by 7 bases, with 12 bases between. The germline V gene has CDR1 MRHNA and CDR2 SNTAGT. This CDR3 has 13 amino acids. Here the CDR3 reads CASSEQGEGTQYF. The CDR3 nucleotides read TGTGCCAGCAGTGAACAGGGTGAAGGGACCCAGTACTTC.

J is TRBJ2-2 and V is TRBV5-6; 12 positions agree with TRBD1. Germline loops: CDR1 SGHDT, CDR2 YYEEEE. The CDR3 loop spans 17 amino acids. Germline trimming cut 1 base from V and 3 bases from J; bases unmatched to any gene: 4. The CDR3 DNA is TGTGCCAGCAGCTTGCCGGGACAGGGGGCGCACACCGGGGAGCTGTTTTTT. Its protein product is CASSLPGQGAHTGELFF.

Points on this clonotype: Germline and junction disagree at one end, which may indicate a read error. The chain joins TRBV10-2 to TRBJ2-1; 9 positions match TRBD1. CDR1 is WSHSY, CDR2 SAAADI, per germline. The CDR3 extends over 13 amino acids. The CDR3 nucleotides read TGCGCCAGCCTCGATATGATCGGGACAGGGCCGGTCTTC. This encodes CASLDMIGTGPVF.

Details on this clonotype: The junction differs from germline at one of its ends, possibly a read error. The chain joins TRBV6-5 to TRBJ2-2; D unresolved. CDR1 MNHEY and CDR2 SVGAGI come from the germline V gene. CDR3 length equals 14 residues. CDR3 protein: CAISVERNTGELFF. CDR3 DNA sequence: TGTGCCATCAGTGTGGAACGAAACACCGGGGAGCTGTTTTTT.

The J gene is TRBJ2-5, the V gene TRBV12-3 or TRBV12-4, with D perhaps matching TRBD2 (7 bases). This CDR3 has 15 amino acids. V lost 5 bases and J 5 bases, leaving 18 bases between the germline ends. As DNA, the CDR3 is TGTGCCAGCAGTCTCCTAGGGGGGGGGCAGGAGACCCAGTACTTC. As protein: CASSLLGGGQETQYF.